These 26 T cell receptor beta chains were sequenced from one sample in a study of cytomegalovirus exposure and HLA in healthy donors (dated by TCRdb to the late 2010s). Library construction relied on the immunoSEQ multiplex PCR assay. A mixture of 60 forward primers for TCR Vbeta segments and 13 reverse primers for TCR Jbeta segments was used in the multiplex PCR. In TCRdb, the immuneACCESS table is reduced to in-frame sequences with V and J assigned. These tables do not hold every clone; where another copy was compared, an unresolved V gene accounts for under half, and the others remain unexplained. This sample has fewer than 150,000 clones in its table, and 15% to 17% of those were observed once. 1.9% of the sample is taken by the ten largest. The specimen was PBMCs. These receptors all stem from a young woman in good health and CMV-seronegative.

V gene TRBV7-9 combines with J gene TRBJ2-7, with a tentative D call TRBD1 (5 bases). Trimming took 4 bases from V and 3 from J, leaving 7 bases between them. Germline V gives CDR1 SEHNR, CDR2 FQNEAQ (reference sequence). The CDR3 consists of 12 residues. Here the CDR3 DNA reads TGTGCCAGCAGCTCTAGGGGCTACGAGCAGTACTTC. It specifies CASSSRGYEQYF. Drawing the rest from reference TRBV7-9 and TRBJ2-7, the complete variable domain is DTGVSQNPRHKITKRGQNVTFRCDPISEHNRLYWYRQTLGQGPEFLTYFQNEAQLEKSRLLSDRFSAERPKGSFSTLEIQRTEQGDSAMYLCASSSRGYEQYFGPGTRLTVT.

CDR3 nucleotides: TGTGCCACCAGCAGATCACTACAGGGGAATCAGCCCCAGCATTTT. Protein: CATSRSLQGNQPQHF. The chain links TRBV15 to TRBJ1-5; 7 bases align to TRBD1. The CDR3 runs to 15 residues. CDR1 and CDR2 (germline): LNHNV, YYDKDF (reference sequence). The trim removed 2 bases at V and 4 bases at J, leaving 5 bases unmatched.

This clone was picked up a small number of times. J is TRBJ2-1 and V is TRBV5-4; TRBD1 agrees at 9 bases. Trimming removed 3 bases from V and 5 bases from J; junction bases left unmatched: 6. Germline CDR1 and CDR2: SGHNT and YYREEE (reference sequence). The CDR3 covers 15 residues. As DNA, the CDR3 is TGTGCCAGCAGCTCCCGGACAGGGGCCAACAATGAGCAGTTCTTC. It specifies CASSSRTGANNEQFF.

The rearrangement joins TRBV7-2 to TRBJ2-4; 10 bases match TRBD1. The CDR3 runs 16 residues. Trimming cost V 5 bases and J 4 bases; bases outside gene matches: 8. CDR1 SGHTA and CDR2 FQGNSA come from the germline V gene. CDR3 region: CASSRRGQGTKNIQYF. The CDR3 nucleotides read TGTGCCAGCAGCCGCCGGGGACAGGGGACAAAAAACATTCAGTACTTC. The complete variable domain, with remaining parts taken from reference TRBV7-2 and TRBJ2-4, reads GAGVSQSPSNKVTEKGKDVELRCDPISGHTALYWYRQSLGQGLEFLIYFQGNSAPDKSGLPSDRFSAERTGGSVSTLTIQRTQQEDSAVYLCASSRRGQGTKNIQYFGAGTRLSVL.

The CDR3 DNA follows: TGCAGCGGGTTACAGGGTAGGACCACCGGGGAGCTGTTTTTT. Its translation is CSGLQGRTTGELFF. V and J are TRBV29-1 and TRBJ2-2; possibly TRBD1 for D (6 bases). The CDR3 spans 14 residues. Trimming removed 7 bases at V and 4 bases at J, with 16 bases between. CDR1 is SQVTM and CDR2 is ANQGSEA in the germline V gene.

The chain employs TRBV28 and TRBJ2-2; the match to TRBD1 covers 10 bases. Trimming removed 6 bases from V and 5 bases from J; junction bases left unmatched: 6. The CDR3 runs to 15 residues. CDR1 MDHEN and CDR2 SYDVKM come from the germline V gene. The CDR3, as DNA: TGTGCCAGCAGATCCGGACAGGGGGAAACCGGGGAGCTGTTTTTT. Its protein product is CASRSGQGETGELFF.

The chain recombines TRBV6-6 with TRBJ2-5; weak D call: TRBD2 (5 bases). The V end lost 5 bases, the J end lost 2 bases, and 9 bases lay between the germline ends. This CDR3 spans 13 amino acids. Germline V lookup: CDR1 MNHNY, CDR2 SVGAGI (reference sequence). CDR3: CASSRDFQETQYF. The CDR3 DNA reads as TGTGCCAGCAGTCGGGATTTTCAAGAGACCCAGTACTTC.

This clone occurred once. The chain recombines TRBV10-3 with TRBJ2-7; 11 bases are a match to TRBD2. From germline, CDR1 is ENHRY and CDR2 SYGVKD. Unmatched junction bases numbered 2, after V lost 2 bases and J lost 2 bases. The CDR3 is made up of 15 amino acids. DNA for the CDR3: TGTGCCATCAGTGAGATGGGACTAGCGGCCTACGAGCAGTACTTC. Its protein is CAISEMGLAAYEQYF.

This clone was recorded a few times. This chain connects TRBV30 to TRBJ1-1; 9 nucleotides match TRBD1. V trimming: 2 bases; J trimming: 4 bases; junction bases outside the gene matches: 2. The CDR3 is 13 residues long. Per the germline V gene, CDR1 is GTSNPN and CDR2 is SVGIG (reference sequence). DNA of the CDR3: TGTGCCTGGAGTAGGGACAGGGCCACTGAAGCTTTCTTT. It codes for CAWSRDRATEAFF.

The chain has TRBV6-1 and TRBJ1-4; D is unclear. Germline CDR1 is MNHNS and CDR2 is SASEGT. This CDR3 has 13 residues. The ends were cut back, 4 bases at V and 3 bases at J, with 6 bases in the middle. For the CDR3, the DNA is TGTGCCAGCAGTGGTAGCCCTAATGAAAAACTGTTTTTT. Protein product: CASSGSPNEKLFF.

The chain has TRBV5-1 and TRBJ2-3, with 7 bases that match TRBD2. Per germline, CDR1 SGHRS and CDR2 YFSETQ. Trimming at V came to 4 bases and at J to 7 bases, leaving 6 bases not matched to a gene. The CDR3 runs 13 residues. CDR3 sequence (DNA): TGCGCCAGCAGCACAACTAGCGCTAATACGCAGTATTTT. It encodes CASSTTSANTQYF.

This chain joins TRBV11-1 and TRBJ2-1; D not resolved. CDR3 length: 12 residues. Trimming cost V 4 bases and J 4 bases, with 5 bases left between them. The germline CDR1 and CDR2 sequences are SGHAT and FQDESV (reference sequence). CDR3 sequence reads: CASSSKYNEQFF. The CDR3, as DNA: TGTGCCAGCAGCTCCAAATACAATGAGCAGTTCTTC. Based on the CDR3 plus reference TRBV11-1 and TRBJ2-1, the full variable domain is EAEVAQSPRYKITEKSQAVAFWCDPISGHATLYWYRQILGQGPELLVQFQDESVVDDSQLPKDRFSAERLKGVDSTLKIQPAELGDSAMYLCASSSKYNEQFFGPGTRLTVL.

The chain has TRBV15 and TRBJ2-6; 7 nucleotides match TRBD1. The J segment lost 0 bases and the V segment lost 0 bases, leaving 11 bases of the junction unmatched. The CDR3 spans 20 residues. The germline V gene encodes CDR1 LNHNV and CDR2 YYDKDF (reference sequence). CDR3 loop: CATSRDRTGYAFSGANVLTF. CDR3 in DNA: TGTGCCACCAGCAGAGATAGGACAGGCTACGCCTTCTCTGGGGCCAACGTCCTGACTTTC.

The CDR3 coding sequence is TGTGCCAGCAGTTCGGCTTATACCGGGACAGGGGGAACTAACTATGGCTACACCTTC. Translation: CASSSAYTGTGGTNYGYTF. The chain combines TRBV28 with TRBJ1-2, with 11 nucleotides matching TRBD1. This CDR3 is 19 amino acids long. V lost 4 bases, J lost 0 bases, and 13 bases stayed unmatched. The germline CDR1 and CDR2 sequences are MDHEN and SYDVKM.

This clone was observed a handful of times. CDR3 sequence reads: CASSQNPDREIEAFF. CDR3 nucleotide sequence: TGCGCCAGCAGCCAAAACCCGGACAGGGAAATTGAAGCTTTCTTT. The V and J genes are TRBV4-3 and TRBJ1-1, with TRBD1 identical over 8 bases. The CDR3 is made up of 15 amino acids. Germline V gene sequence: CDR1 LGHNA, CDR2 YSLEER. Trimming cost V 2 bases and J 7 bases; bases outside gene matches: 9.

The chain is built from TRBV4-2 and TRBJ2-1; tentative D call: TRBD1 (5 bases). Germline loops: CDR1 LGHNA, CDR2 YNFKEQ. The germline V and J ends were trimmed by 1 base and 6 bases, with 10 bases remaining between them. The CDR3 runs 14 residues. The DNA for the CDR3 is TGTGCCAGCAGCCAAGGGGCGCAGGGCAATGAGCAGTTCTTC. It yields the protein CASSQGAQGNEQFF.

This clone was observed a handful of times. The V call is TRBV4-1, the J call TRBJ2-7, with D tentatively TRBD1 (6 bases). The V and J ends lost 1 base and 3 bases respectively, with 13 bases between them. This CDR3 spans 15 amino acids. The germline CDR1 and CDR2 sequences are MGHRA and YSYEKL. As DNA, the CDR3 is TGCGCCAGCAGCCAAGGTGCAGGGGTGGTCTACGAGCAGTACTTC. It yields the protein CASSQGAGVVYEQYF.

The genes are TRBV7-3 and TRBJ2-1; TRBD2 matches 7 bases. The ends lost 4 bases at V and 1 base at J; junction bases unmatched: 7. The germline V gene has CDR1 SGHTA and CDR2 FQGTGA. There are 16 residues in the CDR3. This CDR3 reads CASSSSGGLSYNEQFF. The CDR3 DNA is TGTGCCAGCAGCTCCTCGGGGGGTCTATCCTACAATGAGCAGTTCTTC.

This clone showed up just once. The chain recombines TRBV16 with TRBJ1-5; 10 bases fit TRBD1. The CDR3 length is 17 residues. The V gene end was trimmed by 0 bases and the J gene end by 4 bases; junction bases not matched to a gene: 6. In germline, CDR1 is KGHSY, CDR2 FQNENV. Here the CDR3 reads CASSQSTPGQGNQPQHF. Here the CDR3 DNA reads TGTGCCAGCAGCCAATCGACCCCGGGACAGGGGAATCAGCCCCAGCATTTT.

The rearrangement uses TRBV28 and TRBJ2-7, with D perhaps matching TRBD1 (6 bases). V dropped 5 bases and J dropped 2 bases, with 22 bases sitting between them. Per the germline V gene, CDR1 is MDHEN and CDR2 is SYDVKM. This CDR3 spans 17 amino acids. CDR3 residues: CASSQHQSGGFTYEQYF. DNA for the CDR3: TGTGCCAGCAGTCAACACCAGTCTGGGGGCTTCACCTACGAGCAGTACTTC.

On this clone: A read error may produce the germline difference seen at one junction end. This chain uses TRBV6-5 with TRBJ2-7, with a tentative D call TRBD2 (5 bases). Per germline, CDR1 MNHEY and CDR2 SVGAGI. The CDR3 has 13 amino acids. The CDR3 sequence: CASSYSDSNEQYF. The DNA of the CDR3 is TGTGCCAGCAGTTATTCGGACTCCAACGAGCAGTACTTC.

This clone has just a few counts. The chain is built from TRBV9 and TRBJ1-4, with 8 bases that match TRBD1. The germline CDR1 and CDR2 sequences are SGDLS and YYNGEE. This CDR3 is built from 14 residues. The V and J ends lost 4 bases and 7 bases, in that order; junction bases with no gene match: 6. The CDR3, as DNA: TGTGCCAGCAGCCCGGAGGACAGGGCTGAAAAACTGTTTTTT. Residues: CASSPEDRAEKLFF.

A remark on this clone: Other DNA variants within this sample encode the same CDR3. V and J are TRBV9 and TRBJ1-1, with 7 bases matching TRBD1. The CDR3 covers 13 residues. J lost 3 bases, V lost 1 base, and 0 bases had no gene match. The germline V gene has CDR1 SGDLS and CDR2 YYNGEE. For the CDR3, the DNA is TGTGCCAGCAGCGTACAGGGGGACACTGAAGCTTTCTTT. This sequence encodes CASSVQGDTEAFF.

The chain is built from TRBV7-9 and TRBJ1-5; a possible D gene is TRBD1 (6 bases). The V gene lost 3 bases and the J gene lost 3 bases, with 12 bases spanning the gap. CDR3 length equals 15 residues. Germline CDR1 reads SEHNR; CDR2 reads FQNEAQ (reference sequence). CDR3 protein: CASSLQGSTNQPQHF. CDR3 nucleotides: TGTGCCAGCAGCTTGCAGGGGTCTACCAATCAGCCCCAGCATTTT.

This clone occurred a few times. This chain connects TRBV2 to TRBJ2-2, with D possibly matching TRBD2 (5 bases). Germline CDR1 SNHLY, CDR2 FYNNEI. This CDR3 is built from 14 residues. Trimming took off 1 base at V and 4 bases at J, with 7 bases between the two ends. The CDR3 DNA reads as TGTGCCAGCAGTGAAGACACTAGCACCGGGGAGCTGTTTTTT. It encodes CASSEDTSTGELFF.

The chain links TRBV4-1 to TRBJ2-2; 10 positions match TRBD2. Looked up from germline, CDR1 is MGHRA and CDR2 is YSYEKL. This CDR3 has 17 amino acids. The V segment lost 1 base and the J segment 3 bases; nucleotides outside the gene matches: 5. The CDR3 is CASSQVSLAGDTGELFF. The CDR3 nucleotides read TGCGCCAGCAGCCAAGTATCCCTAGCGGGAGACACCGGGGAGCTGTTTTTT.